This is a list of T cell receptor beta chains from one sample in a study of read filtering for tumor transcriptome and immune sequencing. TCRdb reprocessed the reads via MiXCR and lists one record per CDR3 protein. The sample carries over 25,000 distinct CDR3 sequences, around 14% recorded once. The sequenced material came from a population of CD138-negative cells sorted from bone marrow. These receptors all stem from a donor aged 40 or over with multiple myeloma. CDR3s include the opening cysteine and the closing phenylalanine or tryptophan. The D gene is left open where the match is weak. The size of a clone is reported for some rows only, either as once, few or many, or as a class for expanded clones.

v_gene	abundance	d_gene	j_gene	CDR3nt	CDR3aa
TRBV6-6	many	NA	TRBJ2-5	TGTGCCAGCAGTCAAGGGACATCCCAAGAGACCCAGTACTTC	CASSQGTSQETQYF
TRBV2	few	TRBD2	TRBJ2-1	TGTGCCAGCAGTGATCCCGTCTGGGTAGCGGGGGGATCCAATAAGCAGTTCTTC	CASSDPVWVAGGSNKQFF
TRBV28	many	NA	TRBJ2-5	TGTGCCAGCTCCGGGACGAAAGAGACCCAGTACTTC	CASSGTKETQYF
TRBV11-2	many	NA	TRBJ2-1	TGTGCCAGCAGCTTAGAAGGTCGCGAAAAGCAGTTCTTC	CASSLEGREKQFF
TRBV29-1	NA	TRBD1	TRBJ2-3	TGCAGCGTTGAAGCCGGGACAGGGCGGACAGATACGCAGTATTTT	CSVEAGTGRTDTQYF
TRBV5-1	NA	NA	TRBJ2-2	TGCGCCAGCAGCTCGGCCTCGCGGACCGGGGAGCTGTCTTTT	CASSSASRTGELSF
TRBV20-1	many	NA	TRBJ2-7	TGCAGTGCTAGTACCCGACGGGGACCCTACGAGCAGTACTTC	CSASTRRGPYEQYF
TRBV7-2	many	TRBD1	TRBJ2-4	TGTGCCAGCAGCTTAGTTCGAGGGGGCCAAAACATTCAGTACTTC	CASSLVRGGQNIQYF
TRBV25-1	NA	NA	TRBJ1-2	TGTGCCACTCGGCTCGCGGGAGGCTACACCTTC	CATRLAGGYTF
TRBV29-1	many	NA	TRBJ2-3	TGCAGTACGACAGGAGCTGGCATTACAGATACGCAGTATTTT	CSTTGAGITDTQYF
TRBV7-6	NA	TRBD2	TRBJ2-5	TGTGCCAGCAGCTTAGGTCTTGTAGCGGGCTTATACCAAGAGACCCAGTACTTC	CASSLGLVAGLYQETQYF
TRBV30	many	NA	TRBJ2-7	TGTGCCTTGCAAGAACGATACGAGCAGTACTTC	CALQERYEQYF
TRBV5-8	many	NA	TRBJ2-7	TGTGCCAGCAGCCCAGGAGCCTACGAGCAGTACTTC	CASSPGAYEQYF
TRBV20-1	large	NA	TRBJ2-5	TGCAGTGCTATCTTCGCTAAAGAGACCCAGTACTTC	CSAIFAKETQYF
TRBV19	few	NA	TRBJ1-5	TGTGCCAGTAGTATCCTACGAGATAGCAATCAGCCCCAGCATTTT	CASSILRDSNQPQHF
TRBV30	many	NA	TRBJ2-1	TGTGCCTGGAGTGTTTCTCCCAATGAGCAGTTCTTC	CAWSVSPNEQFF
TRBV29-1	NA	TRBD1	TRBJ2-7	TGCAGCGTTCGAGCCGGGACAGGGGCCCGGGAGCAGTACTTC	CSVRAGTGAREQYF
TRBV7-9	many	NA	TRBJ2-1	TGTGCCAGCAGCACCCCCGAAGGCCACTCCTACAATGAGCAGTTCTTC	CASSTPEGHSYNEQFF
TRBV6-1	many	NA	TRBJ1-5	TGTGCCAGCAGTGAAGATGGGGGGTGGCAGCCCCAGCATTTT	CASSEDGGWQPQHF
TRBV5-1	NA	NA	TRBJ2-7	TGCGCCAGCAGCTTGGAGGCTAGGAACTACGAGCAGTACTTC	CASSLEARNYEQYF
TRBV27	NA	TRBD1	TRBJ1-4	TGTACCAGCAGCCCGTGGGACAGGCGCGGTGGAAAACTGTTTTTT	CTSSPWDRRGGKLFF
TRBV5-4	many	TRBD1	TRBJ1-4	TGTGCCAGCAGCAGCAACAGGGGACTCGATGAAAAACTGTTTTTT	CASSSNRGLDEKLFF
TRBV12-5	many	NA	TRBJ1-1	TGTGCTAGTGGTTTGGCCCCGGGGACTTTGGCTTTCTTT	CASGLAPGTLAFF
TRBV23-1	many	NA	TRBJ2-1	TGCGCCAGCAGTCTAAGACGGGACGGGCGGTTGAATGAGCAGTTCTTC	CASSLRRDGRLNEQFF
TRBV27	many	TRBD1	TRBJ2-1	TGTGCCAGCAGTCTAGGGACAGGGGTAAACAATGAGCAGTTCTTC	CASSLGTGVNNEQFF
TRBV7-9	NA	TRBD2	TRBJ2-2	TGTGCCAGCAGTTCAAGACTAGCGGGACCCACCGGGGAGCTGTTTTTT	CASSSRLAGPTGELFF
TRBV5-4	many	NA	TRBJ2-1	TGTGCCAGCCTGGGAGCGAACGAGCAGTTCTTC	CASLGANEQFF
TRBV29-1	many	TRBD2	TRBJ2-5	TGCAGCGTTACAGTGACTAGCGGGGGACAAGAGACCCAGTACTTC	CSVTVTSGGQETQYF
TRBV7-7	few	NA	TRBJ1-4	TGTGCCAGCAGCTTAGGGTTGGGAGGGAAGGTGGGGAATGAGGAACTGTTTTTT	CASSLGLGGKVGNEELFF
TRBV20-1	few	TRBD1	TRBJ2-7	TGCAGTGCTAGGGGACAGGTTTACGAGCAGTACTTC	CSARGQVYEQYF
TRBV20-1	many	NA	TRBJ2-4	TGCAGTGCAGGGGGACTTTCGTTAAACATTCAGTACTTC	CSAGGLSLNIQYF
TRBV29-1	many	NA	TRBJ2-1	TGCAGCGTTCAACCCCGAGCCTACAATGAGCAGTTCTTC	CSVQPRAYNEQFF
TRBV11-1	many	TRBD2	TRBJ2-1	TGTGCCAGCAGCCGGAGGACTAGCGGGAACTACAATGAGCAGTTCTTC	CASSRRTSGNYNEQFF
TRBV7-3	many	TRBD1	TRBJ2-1	TGTGCCAGCAGCTCCGGGACAGGGCCTTACAATGAGCAGTTCTTC	CASSSGTGPYNEQFF
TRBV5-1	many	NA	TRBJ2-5	TGCGCCAGCAGCTTGGTTTTCGGGACGGACCAAGAGACCCAGTACTTC	CASSLVFGTDQETQYF
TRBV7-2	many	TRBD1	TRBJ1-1	TGTGCCAGCAGCACAAAGGGGGACAGGAACACTGAAGCTTTCTTT	CASSTKGDRNTEAFF
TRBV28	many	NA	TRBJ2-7	TGTGCCAGCAGCCAAAGTCCCGGGTACGAGCAGTACTTC	CASSQSPGYEQYF
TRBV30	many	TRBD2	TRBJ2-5	TGTGCCTGGAGTGTAGGACTAGCGGGATTAGAGACCCAGTACTTC	CAWSVGLAGLETQYF
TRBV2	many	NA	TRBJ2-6	TGTGCCAGCAAGATGACAGGAGCCTCTGGGGCCAACGTCCTGACTTTC	CASKMTGASGANVLTF
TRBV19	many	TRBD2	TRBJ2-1	TGTGCCAGTAAAGGGCTAGCGGAGAACAATGAGCAGTTCTTC	CASKGLAENNEQFF
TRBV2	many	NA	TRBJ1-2	TGTGCCAGCAGTAACGAACGACAGTTTGGGGGATATTCAGCTAACTATGGCTACACCTTC	CASSNERQFGGYSANYGYTF
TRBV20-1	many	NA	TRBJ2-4	TGCAGTGCTCGCCCCAGCGGTTCGGCCAAAAACATTCAGTACTTC	CSARPSGSAKNIQYF
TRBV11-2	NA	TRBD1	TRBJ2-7	TGTGCCAGCAGCTTAAGTGGGACAGGGGTCCACGAGCAGTACTTC	CASSLSGTGVHEQYF
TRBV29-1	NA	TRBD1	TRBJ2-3	TGCAGCGCCAGGGGGAGCACAGATACGCAGTATTTT	CSARGSTDTQYF
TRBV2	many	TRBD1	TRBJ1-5	TGTGCCATGAGGGACAGCCTTACAAGGCGGAATCAGCCCCAGCATTTT	CAMRDSLTRRNQPQHF
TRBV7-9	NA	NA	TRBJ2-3	TGTGCCAGCAGACCACAGGAGCGTGAATGGAATTTT	CASRPQEREWNF